Detailed here is one TCR beta chain. The ends lost 7 bases at V and 5 bases at J; junction bases unmatched: 10. The germline CDR1 and CDR2 sequences are LNHDA and SQIVND (reference sequence). This CDR3 region has 14 residues. The data derive from a study of T cell responses to AZD1222 COVID-19 vaccine. The repertoire was sequenced with immunoSEQ multiplex PCR; TCRdb's copy has only in-frame clones and lacks some. The sample holds 95,000 to 150,000 clones, 75% to 95% seen once. This chain uses TRBV19 with TRBJ1-1, with 7 bases fitting TRBD1. The sequenced sample was peripheral blood, obtained 28 days after the second dose of the MenACWY control vaccine. This clonotype was sampled from an adult who received the MenACWY meningococcal vaccine as a control. The CDR3 DNA reads TGTGCCAGTAAAGGGGAGGGGGCTGGGACTGAAGCTTTCTTT. Protein: CASKGEGAGTEAFF.